This TCR beta chain comes out of a study of OX40 agonist ivuxolimab in advanced cancers. Looking at the study overall: Patient treatment consisted of intravenous ivuxolimab administration every 2 weeks at 0.01 to 10 mg/kg.

Profiled with immunoSEQ multiplex PCR; TCRdb holds only in-frame clones, not every one. There are about 72,000 clones in the sample; roughly 90% occur only once, and around 0.93% lies in the top ten. This CDR3 spans 15 amino acids. Germline CDR1 is SGHRS and CDR2 is YFSETQ. The V end was cut by 0 bases, the J end by 7 bases, with 16 bases between. A remark on this clone: Its antigen is not identified.

Overall study results and limits: Dose levels from 0.1 to 3.0 mg/kg saw CD4+ and CD8+ blood T cells expand clonally by week 6. CD4+ T cells averaged fewer expanded clones than CD8+ T cells.

Sequenced here: CD4+ or CD8+ T cells sorted from blood, sampled in a trial of the OX40 agonist ivuxolimab. This chain links TRBV5-1 with TRBJ1-2; D is possibly TRBD1 (5 bases). The clonotype originates from an adult with an advanced solid tumor such as melanoma, head and neck, liver or kidney cancer. The CDR3: CASSLVGARGTGYTF. CDR3 bases: TGCGCCAGCAGCTTGGTAGGGGCGCGGGGTACTGGCTACACCTTC.